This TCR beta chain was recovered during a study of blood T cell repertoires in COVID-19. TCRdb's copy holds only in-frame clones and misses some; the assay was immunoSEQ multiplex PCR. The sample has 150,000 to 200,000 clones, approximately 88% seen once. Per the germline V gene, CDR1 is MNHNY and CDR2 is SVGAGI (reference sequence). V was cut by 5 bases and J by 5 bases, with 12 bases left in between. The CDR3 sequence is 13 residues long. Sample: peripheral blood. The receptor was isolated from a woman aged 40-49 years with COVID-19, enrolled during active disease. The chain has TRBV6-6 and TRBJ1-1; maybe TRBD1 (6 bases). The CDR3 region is CASSHIQGTEAFF. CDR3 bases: TGTGCCAGCAGTCATATACAGGGAACTGAAGCTTTCTTT.